This passage covers 3 T cell receptor beta chains from one sample sequenced in a study of cytomegalovirus exposure and HLA in healthy donors. Primers included in the PCR were 60 Vbeta and 13 Jbeta primers. Some clones are missing from TCRdb's copy, which holds only in-frame ones; the method was immunoSEQ multiplex PCR. Among 150,000 or so clones, around 74% were seen once, and the ten largest hold 1.4%. The sequenced material came from PBMCs. The receptor set was obtained from a woman in her 30s in good health and CMV-seronegative.

To note about this clone: Within the sample, other DNA sequences also encode this same CDR3. The chain carries TRBV7-9 and TRBJ2-7; D is unresolved. This CDR3 region has 12 residues. Germline V gene sequence: CDR1 SEHNR, CDR2 FQNEAQ (reference sequence). V shed 3 bases and J shed 6 bases, with 9 bases lying between them. As DNA, the CDR3 is TGTGCCAGCAGCTTGACTGGTGGCGAGCAGTACTTC. It codes for CASSLTGGEQYF.

The chain is built from TRBV4-2 and TRBJ2-5; TRBD2 is a possible D gene (5 bases). This CDR3 spans 14 amino acids. Per germline, CDR1 LGHNA and CDR2 YNFKEQ. V shed 4 bases and J shed 3 bases, with 12 bases lying between them. The CDR3 here is CASSPRDGEETQYF. DNA for the CDR3: TGTGCCAGCAGCCCCCGAGACGGGGAAGAGACCCAGTACTTC.

This chain links TRBV5-1 with TRBJ2-1; perhaps TRBD2 as D (6 bases). Looked up from germline, CDR1 is SGHRS and CDR2 is YFSETQ. V was shortened by 0 bases and J by 0 bases, with 10 bases between the two germline ends. The CDR3 has 16 amino acids. This chain's CDR3 is CASSLASGSSYNEQFF. In DNA form, the CDR3 reads TGCGCCAGCAGCTTGGCCTCCGGGAGCTCCTACAATGAGCAGTTCTTC. Complete variable domain (other parts from reference TRBV5-1 and TRBJ2-1): KAGVTQTPRYLIKTRGQQVTLSCSPISGHRSVSWYQQTPGQGLQFLFEYFSETQRNKGNFPGRFSGRQFSNSRSEMNVSTLELGDSALYLCASSLASGSSYNEQFFGPGTRLTVL.